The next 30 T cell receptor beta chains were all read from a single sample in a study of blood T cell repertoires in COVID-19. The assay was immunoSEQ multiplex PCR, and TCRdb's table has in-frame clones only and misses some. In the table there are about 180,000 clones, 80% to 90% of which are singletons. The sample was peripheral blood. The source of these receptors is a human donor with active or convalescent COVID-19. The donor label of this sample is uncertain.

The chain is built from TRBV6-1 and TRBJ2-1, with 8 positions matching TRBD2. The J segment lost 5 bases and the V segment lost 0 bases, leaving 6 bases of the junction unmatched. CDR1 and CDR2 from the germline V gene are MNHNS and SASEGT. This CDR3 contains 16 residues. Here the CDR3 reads CASSEAEVAGHNEQFF. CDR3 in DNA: TGTGCCAGCAGTGAAGCCGAGGTAGCGGGGCACAATGAGCAGTTCTTC.

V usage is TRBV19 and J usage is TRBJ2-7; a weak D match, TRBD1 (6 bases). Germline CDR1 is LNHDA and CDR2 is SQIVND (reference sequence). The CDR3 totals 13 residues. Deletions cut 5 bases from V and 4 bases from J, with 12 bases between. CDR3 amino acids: CASSLPRGYEQYF. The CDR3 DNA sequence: TGTGCCAGTAGTTTGCCCAGGGGTTACGAGCAGTACTTC.

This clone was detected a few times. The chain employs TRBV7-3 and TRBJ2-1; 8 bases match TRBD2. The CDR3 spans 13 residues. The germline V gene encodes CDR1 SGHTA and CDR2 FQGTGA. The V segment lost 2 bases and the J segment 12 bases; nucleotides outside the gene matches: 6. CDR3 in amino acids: CASSLGSGAWQFF. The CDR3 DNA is TGTGCCAGCAGCTTAGGTAGCGGGGCGTGGCAGTTCTTC.

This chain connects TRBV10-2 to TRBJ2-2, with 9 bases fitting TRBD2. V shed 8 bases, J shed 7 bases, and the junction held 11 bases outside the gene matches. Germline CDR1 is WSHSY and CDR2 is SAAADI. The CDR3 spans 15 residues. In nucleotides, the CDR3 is TGCGCCAGCTCCCGAGCGGGGGGTACGGGCGGGGAGCTGTTTTTT. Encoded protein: CASSRAGGTGGELFF.

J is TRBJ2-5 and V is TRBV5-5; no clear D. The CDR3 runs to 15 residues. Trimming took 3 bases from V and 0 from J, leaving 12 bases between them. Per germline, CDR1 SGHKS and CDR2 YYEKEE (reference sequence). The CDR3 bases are TGTGCCAGCAGCTCCCAGTTCGTGTACCAAGAGACCCAGTACTTC. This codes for CASSSQFVYQETQYF.

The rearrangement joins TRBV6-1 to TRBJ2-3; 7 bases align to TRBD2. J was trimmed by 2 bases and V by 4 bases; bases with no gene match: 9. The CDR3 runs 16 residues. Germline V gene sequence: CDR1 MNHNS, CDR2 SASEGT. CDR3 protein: CASSAAWLAATDTQYF. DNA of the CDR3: TGTGCCAGCAGTGCGGCTTGGCTAGCGGCCACAGATACGCAGTATTTT.

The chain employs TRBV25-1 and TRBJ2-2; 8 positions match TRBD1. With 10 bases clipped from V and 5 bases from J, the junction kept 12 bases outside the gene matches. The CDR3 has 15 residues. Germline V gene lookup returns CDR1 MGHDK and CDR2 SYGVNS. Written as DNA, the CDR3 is TGTGCCACCCGGAAGGACAGGGTTGGAACCGGGGAGCTGTTTTTT. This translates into CATRKDRVGTGELFF.

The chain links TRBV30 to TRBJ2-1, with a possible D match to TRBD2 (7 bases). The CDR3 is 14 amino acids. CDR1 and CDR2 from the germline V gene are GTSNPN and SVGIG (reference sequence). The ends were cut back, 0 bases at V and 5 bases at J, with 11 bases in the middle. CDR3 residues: CAWSVGGGHNEQFF. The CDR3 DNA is TGTGCCTGGAGTGTGGGGGGGGGCCACAATGAGCAGTTCTTC. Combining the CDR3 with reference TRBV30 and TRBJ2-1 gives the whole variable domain SQTIHQWPATLVQPVGSPLSLECTVEGTSNPNLYWYRQAAGRGLQLLFYSVGIGQISSEVPQNLSASRPQDRQFILSSKKLLLSDSGFYLCAWSVGGGHNEQFFGPGTRLTVL.

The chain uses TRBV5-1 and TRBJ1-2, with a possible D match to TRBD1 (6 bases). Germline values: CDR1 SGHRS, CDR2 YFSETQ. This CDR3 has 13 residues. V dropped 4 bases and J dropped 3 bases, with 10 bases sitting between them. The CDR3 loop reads CASSQQGDYGYTF. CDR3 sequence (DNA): TGCGCCAGCAGCCAACAGGGAGACTATGGCTACACCTTC.

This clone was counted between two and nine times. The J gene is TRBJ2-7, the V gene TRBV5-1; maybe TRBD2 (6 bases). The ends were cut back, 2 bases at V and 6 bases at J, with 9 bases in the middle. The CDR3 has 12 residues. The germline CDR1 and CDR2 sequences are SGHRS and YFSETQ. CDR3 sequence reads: CASSFGGAEQYF. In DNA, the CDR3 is TGCGCCAGCAGCTTTGGAGGGGCCGAGCAGTACTTC.

The CDR3 sequence is CASSSTGTINEKLFF. As DNA, the CDR3 is TGCGCCAGCAGTTCAACCGGGACAATTAATGAAAAACTGTTTTTT. V and J are TRBV5-1 and TRBJ1-4; possible D gene TRBD1, 6 bases. This CDR3 has 15 amino acids. From germline, CDR1 is SGHRS and CDR2 YFSETQ. V gave up 5 bases and J gave up 4 bases, with 15 bases separating them.

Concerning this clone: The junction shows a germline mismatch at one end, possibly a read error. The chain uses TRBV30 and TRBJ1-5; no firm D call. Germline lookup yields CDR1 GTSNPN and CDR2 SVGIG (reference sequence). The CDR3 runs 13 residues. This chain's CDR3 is CAWSVRSSQPQHF. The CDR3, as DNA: TGTGCCTGGAGTGTACGGAGCAGTCAGCCCCAGCATTTT.

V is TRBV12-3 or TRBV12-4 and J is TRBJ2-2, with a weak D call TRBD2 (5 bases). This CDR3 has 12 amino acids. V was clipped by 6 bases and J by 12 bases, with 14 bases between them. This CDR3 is CASSTTRAQLFF. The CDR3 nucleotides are TGTGCCAGCAGCACCACGAGGGCTCAGCTGTTTTTT.

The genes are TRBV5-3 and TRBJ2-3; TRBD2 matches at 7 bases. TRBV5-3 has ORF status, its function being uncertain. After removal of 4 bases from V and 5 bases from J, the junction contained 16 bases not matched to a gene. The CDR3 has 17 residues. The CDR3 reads CARSPWTSTGVRDTQYF. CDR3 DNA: TGTGCCAGAAGCCCCTGGACTAGTACGGGAGTTCGAGATACGCAGTATTTT.

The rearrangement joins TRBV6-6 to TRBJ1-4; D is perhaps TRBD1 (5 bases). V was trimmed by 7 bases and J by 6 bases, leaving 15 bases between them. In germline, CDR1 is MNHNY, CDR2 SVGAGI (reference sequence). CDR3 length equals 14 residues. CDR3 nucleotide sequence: TGTGCCAGCAAATCACAGGCTTTGGATGAAAAACTGTTTTTT. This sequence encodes CASKSQALDEKLFF.

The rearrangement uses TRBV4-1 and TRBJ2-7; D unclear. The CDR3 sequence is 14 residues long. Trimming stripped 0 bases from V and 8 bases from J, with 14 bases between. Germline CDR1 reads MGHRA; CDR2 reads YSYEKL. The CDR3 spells CASSQDSPFAQQYF. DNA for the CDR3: TGCGCCAGCAGCCAAGATAGCCCGTTCGCCCAGCAGTACTTC.

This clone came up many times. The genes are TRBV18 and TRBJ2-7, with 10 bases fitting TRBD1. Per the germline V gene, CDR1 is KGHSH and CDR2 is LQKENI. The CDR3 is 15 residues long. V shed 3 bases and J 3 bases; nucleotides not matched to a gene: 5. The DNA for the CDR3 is TGTGCCAGCTCACCCGGGGACAGGGGTATCTACGAGCAGTACTTC. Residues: CASSPGDRGIYEQYF. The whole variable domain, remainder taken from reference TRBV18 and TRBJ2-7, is NAGVMQNPRHLVRRRGQEARLRCSPMKGHSHVYWYRQLPEEGLKFMVYLQKENIIDESGMPKERFSAEFPKEGPSILRIQQVVRGDSAAYFCASSPGDRGIYEQYFGPGTRLTVT.

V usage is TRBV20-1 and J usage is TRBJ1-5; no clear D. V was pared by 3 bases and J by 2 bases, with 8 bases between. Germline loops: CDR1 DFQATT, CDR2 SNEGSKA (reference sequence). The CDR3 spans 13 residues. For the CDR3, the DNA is TGCAGTGCTAGTTCCGTAGGCAATCAGCCCCAGCATTTT. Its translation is CSASSVGNQPQHF.

The CDR3: CSVGYRGPVRTEAFF. DNA of the CDR3: TGCAGCGTTGGATACAGGGGGCCGGTTCGAACTGAAGCTTTCTTT. The gene calls are TRBV29-1 and TRBJ1-1, with 9 bases lining up with TRBD1. V was pared by 4 bases and J by 5 bases, with 11 bases of the junction left unmatched. The germline V gene has CDR1 SQVTM and CDR2 ANQGSEA. The CDR3 extends over 15 amino acids.

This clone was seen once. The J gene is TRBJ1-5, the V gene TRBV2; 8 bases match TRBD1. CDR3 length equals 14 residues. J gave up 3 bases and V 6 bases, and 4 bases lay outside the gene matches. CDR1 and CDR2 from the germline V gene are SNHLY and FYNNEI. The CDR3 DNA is TGTGCCAGCAGAGGGACAGGTTACAATCAGCCCCAGCATTTT. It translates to CASRGTGYNQPQHF.

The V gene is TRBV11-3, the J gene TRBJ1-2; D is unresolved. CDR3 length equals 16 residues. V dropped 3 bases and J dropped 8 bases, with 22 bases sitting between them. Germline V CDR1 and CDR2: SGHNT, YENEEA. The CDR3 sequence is CASSFSRWPSLGGYTF. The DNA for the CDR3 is TGTGCCAGCAGCTTCTCTCGTTGGCCATCCCTCGGGGGCTACACCTTC.

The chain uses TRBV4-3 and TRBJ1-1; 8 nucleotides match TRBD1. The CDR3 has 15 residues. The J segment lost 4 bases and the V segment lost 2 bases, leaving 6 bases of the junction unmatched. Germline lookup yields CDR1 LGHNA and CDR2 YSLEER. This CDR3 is CASSQQQGGSTEAFF. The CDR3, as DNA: TGCGCCAGCAGCCAACAACAGGGGGGTAGCACTGAAGCTTTCTTT.

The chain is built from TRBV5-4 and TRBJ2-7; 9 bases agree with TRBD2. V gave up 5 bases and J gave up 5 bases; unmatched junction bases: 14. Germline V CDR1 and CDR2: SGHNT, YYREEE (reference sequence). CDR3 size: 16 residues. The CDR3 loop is CASSPPASTSGDEQYF. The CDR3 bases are TGTGCCAGCAGTCCTCCCGCGTCGACTAGCGGAGACGAGCAGTACTTC.

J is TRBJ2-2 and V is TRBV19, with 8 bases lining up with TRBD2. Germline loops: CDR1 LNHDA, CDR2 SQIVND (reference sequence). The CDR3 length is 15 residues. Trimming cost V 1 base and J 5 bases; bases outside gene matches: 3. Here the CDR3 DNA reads TGTGCCAGTAGTATAGGTAGCGGGAATACCGGGGAGCTGTTTTTT. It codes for CASSIGSGNTGELFF.

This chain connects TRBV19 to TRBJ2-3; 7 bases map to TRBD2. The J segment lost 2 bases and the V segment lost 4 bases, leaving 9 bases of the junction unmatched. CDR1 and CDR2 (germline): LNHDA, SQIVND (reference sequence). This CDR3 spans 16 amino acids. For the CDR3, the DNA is TGTGCCAGTAGTAACTTATTGGGGACTACCACAGATACGCAGTATTTT. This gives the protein CASSNLLGTTTDTQYF.

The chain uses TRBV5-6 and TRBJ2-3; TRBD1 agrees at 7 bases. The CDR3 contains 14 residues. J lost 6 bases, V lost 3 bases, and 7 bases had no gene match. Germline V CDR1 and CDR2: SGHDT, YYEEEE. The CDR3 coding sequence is TGTGCCAGCAGCTCACGGACAGGTCCCGATACGCAGTATTTT. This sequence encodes CASSSRTGPDTQYF.

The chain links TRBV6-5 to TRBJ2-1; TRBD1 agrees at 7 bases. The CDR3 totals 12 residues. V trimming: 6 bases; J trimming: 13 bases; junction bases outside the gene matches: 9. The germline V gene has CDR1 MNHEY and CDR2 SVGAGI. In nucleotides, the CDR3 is TGTGCCAGCAGCAACAGGGGCGGCGAACAGTTCTTC. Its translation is CASSNRGGEQFF.

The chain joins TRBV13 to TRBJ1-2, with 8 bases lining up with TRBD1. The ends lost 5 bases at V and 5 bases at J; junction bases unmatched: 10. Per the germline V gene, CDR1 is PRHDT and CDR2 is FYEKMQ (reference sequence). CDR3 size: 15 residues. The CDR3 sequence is CASSTRDRRTYGYTF. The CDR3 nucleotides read TGTGCCAGCAGCACCAGGGACAGGAGGACTTATGGCTACACCTTC.

In DNA, the CDR3 is TGTGCCAGTACCCAACGGGACAGCTCCCCAAATTCACCCCTCCACTTT. Translating gives CASTQRDSSPNSPLHF. The V and J genes are TRBV19 and TRBJ1-6; TRBD1 matches at 7 bases. The V gene's germline CDR1 is LNHDA and CDR2 SQIVND (reference sequence). The CDR3 extends over 16 amino acids. V shed 7 bases, J shed 7 bases, and the junction held 13 bases outside the gene matches.

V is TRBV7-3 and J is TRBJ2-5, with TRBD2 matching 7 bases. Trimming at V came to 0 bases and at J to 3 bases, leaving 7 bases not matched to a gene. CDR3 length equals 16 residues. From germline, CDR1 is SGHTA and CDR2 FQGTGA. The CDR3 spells CASSLTAVREKETQYF. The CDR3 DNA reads TGTGCCAGCAGCTTAACGGCGGTGCGGGAGAAAGAGACCCAGTACTTC.